The sequence of this T cell receptor beta chain was determined in a study of technical replicates of blood from several donors. Assay: immunoSEQ multiplex PCR; the TCRdb copy retains only in-frame clones and omits some. The sample holds roughly 16,000 clones, about 83% seen once. V lost 4 bases and J lost 3, with 13 bases in between. Germline CDR1 reads MDHEN; CDR2 reads SYDVKM. The CDR3 consists of 15 residues. The receptor was isolated from a human donor in good health. The chain has TRBV28 and TRBJ1-5; D is perhaps TRBD1 (6 bases). Input material: PBMCs. This CDR3 reads CASSSPSGDNQPQHF. The CDR3 bases are TGTGCCAGCAGTTCGCCCTCAGGGGACAATCAGCCCCAGCATTTT. Drawing the rest from reference TRBV28 and TRBJ1-5, the complete variable domain is DVKVTQSSRYLVKRTGEKVFLECVQDMDHENMFWYRQDPGLGLRLIYFSYDVKMKEKGDIPEGYSVSREKKERFSLILESASTNQTSMYLCASSSPSGDNQPQHFGDGTRLSIL.